A single TCR beta chain is shown here with its context. Its matching antigen is unknown. Other DNA sequences in the same sample also yield this CDR3. CDR1 and CDR2 from the germline V gene are SGDLS and YYNGEE. Trimming left V 0 bases short and J 6 bases short, with 10 bases between. The CDR3 totals 14 residues. The data were produced by immunoSEQ multiplex PCR, yet TCRdb's version contains in-frame clones alone and is incomplete. This sample has roughly 2.1 million clones, with 85% to 95% found just once. The naive CD8 fraction comprised CD45RO-negative cells positively selected for CCR7 and excluded terminally differentiated effector memory CD45RA+ cells. This specimen belongs to a study of shared clonotypes between healthy human individuals. Points from the study as a whole: Relative to clonotypes present in all four donors, those not shared had lower generation probabilities.

The origin of this receptor is a man aged 18 to 30 in good health. Some clones in this sample may be carry-over from other donors' samples. Material for sequencing was naive CD8+ T cells from PBMCs. J is TRBJ2-1 and V is TRBV9, with no clear D. The CDR3: CASSVVGLGNEQFF. The CDR3 DNA reads TGTGCCAGCAGCGTAGTAGGCTTGGGCAATGAGCAGTTCTTC. The whole variable domain, filled in from reference TRBV9 and TRBJ2-1, reads DSGVTQTPKHLITATGQRVTLRCSPRSGDLSVYWYQQSLDQGLQFLIQYYNGEERAKGNILERFSAQQFPDLHSELNLSSLELGDSALYFCASSVVGLGNEQFFGPGTRLTVL.